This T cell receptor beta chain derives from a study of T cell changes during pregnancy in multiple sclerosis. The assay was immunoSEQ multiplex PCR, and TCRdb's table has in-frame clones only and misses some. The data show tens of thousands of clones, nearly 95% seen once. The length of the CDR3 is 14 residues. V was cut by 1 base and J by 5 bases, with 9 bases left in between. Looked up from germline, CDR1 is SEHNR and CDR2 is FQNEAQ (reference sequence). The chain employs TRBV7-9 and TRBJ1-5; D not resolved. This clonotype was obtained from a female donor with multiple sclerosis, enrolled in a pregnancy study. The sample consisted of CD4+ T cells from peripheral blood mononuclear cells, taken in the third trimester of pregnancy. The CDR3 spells CASSLDSSHQPQHF. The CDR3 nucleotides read TGTGCCAGCAGCTTAGACAGTTCTCATCAGCCCCAGCATTTT. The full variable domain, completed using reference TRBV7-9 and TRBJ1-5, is DTGVSQNPRHKITKRGQNVTFRCDPISEHNRLYWYRQTLGQGPEFLTYFQNEAQLEKSRLLSDRFSAERPKGSFSTLEIQRTEQGDSAMYLCASSLDSSHQPQHFGDGTRLSIL.